This T cell receptor (beta chain) was obtained from a study of blood T cell repertoires in COVID-19. Clones were read by immunoSEQ multiplex PCR, and TCRdb kept only the in-frame ones, dropping some. Among over 110,000 clones, about 70% were seen once, and the ten largest hold around 13%. Germline assignment: CDR1 ENHRY and CDR2 SYGVKD. V dropped 4 bases and J dropped 8 bases, with 6 bases sitting between them. The CDR3 is made up of 11 amino acids. The chain joins TRBV10-3 to TRBJ2-1; D is uncertain. Source material: peripheral blood. The receptor was derived from a man older than 75 with acute or convalescent COVID-19. CDR3 protein: CAISGVDEQFF. The CDR3, as DNA: TGTGCCATCAGTGGAGTGGATGAGCAGTTCTTC.